This is a list of T cell receptor beta chains from one sample in a study of neoadjuvant anti-PD-1 for oral cavity cancer. Measured with immunoSEQ multiplex PCR; TCRdb has only the in-frame clones, and not every one. The sample shows 75,000 to 100,000 clones, under 85% of them seen only once. Material: PBMCs, obtained before nivolumab (anti-PD-1) treatment. Receptors originate from a person aged 40 to 85 with oral cavity squamous cell carcinoma. The CDR3 runs from the conserved cysteine through the conserved F or W. A D gene is named only where the DNA matches it firmly.

d_call j_call v_call cdr3_aa
. TRBJ1-1 TRBV10-3 CAISELREATEAFF
. TRBJ2-7 TRBV6-1 CASTLGTALYEQYF
. TRBJ2-2 TRBV5-1 CASRINPRRGTGELFF
. TRBJ2-3 TRBV5-1 CASSLVQAFRDTQYF
. TRBJ2-1 TRBV7-2 CASSLSGVTINEQFF
. TRBJ2-6 TRBV9 CASQAGANVLTF
. TRBJ1-2 TRBV6-5 CAGGSSGTHYTF
TRBD2 TRBJ2-7 TRBV19 CASSPPGLAGGLYF
TRBD2 TRBJ2-1 TRBV6-6 CASTGEGHYNEQFF
TRBD1 TRBJ2-1 TRBV6-1 CASSGSQGVGYNEQFF
TRBD1 TRBJ1-1 TRBV27 CASSLRRDSREAFF
TRBD1 TRBJ2-3 TRBV2 CASSDNRGTQYF
. TRBJ2-2 TRBV5-1 CASSQSGLLNTGELFF
TRBD1 TRBJ2-7 TRBV4-1 CASSQGGQGPSWEQYF
TRBD1 TRBJ1-4 TRBV14 CASTQGADEKLFF
. TRBJ2-5 TRBV21-1 CASSKPQREGPQTQYF
TRBD1 TRBJ2-2 TRBV11-3 CASSSGQGISGELFF
TRBD1 TRBJ2-5 TRBV29-1 CSVDPQGAETQYF
. TRBJ2-7 TRBV7-6 CASSARTDPYEQYF
. TRBJ2-7 TRBV10-3 CAISDFGQYGEQYF
. TRBJ1-1 TRBV19 CASSIDGVGNTEAFF
. TRBJ2-2 TRBV27 CASSFTLGLNTGELFF
. TRBJ1-5 TRBV6-5 CASSLRDSNQPQHF
TRBD1 TRBJ1-4 TRBV19 CASSAQGVANEKLFF
. TRBJ1-3 TRBV30 CAWSALRGPGNTIYF
. TRBJ2-5 TRBV5-1 CASSYSTEETQYF
TRBD2 TRBJ2-4 TRBV27 CASRPGGGASYF
TRBD1 TRBJ2-7 TRBV5-1 CASSTGQGSYEQYF
TRBD1 TRBJ1-5 TRBV28 CASSLRPTGGNQPQHF
TRBD2 TRBJ2-2 TRBV28 CATHSGSLVSGELFF
TRBD1 TRBJ1-2 TRBV9 CASTKTGPNYGYTF
. TRBJ1-1 TRBV28 CASSPYRDTEAFF
. TRBJ1-1 TRBV29-1 CSVDYRAEAFF
. TRBJ2-7 TRBV7-9 CASSFSEGEQYF
. TRBJ2-7 TRBV7-6 CASSLGEANLPGEQYF
. TRBJ2-7 TRBV6-6 CASRLVQGYEQYF
. TRBJ1-3 TRBV5-1 CASSLAVGSDTIYF
. TRBJ2-5 TRBV5-4 CASSLDGTPGTQYF
. TRBJ1-2 TRBV10-3 CATSPGTLTNYGYTF
. TRBJ2-7 TRBV7-8 CASSLEGGNYEQYF